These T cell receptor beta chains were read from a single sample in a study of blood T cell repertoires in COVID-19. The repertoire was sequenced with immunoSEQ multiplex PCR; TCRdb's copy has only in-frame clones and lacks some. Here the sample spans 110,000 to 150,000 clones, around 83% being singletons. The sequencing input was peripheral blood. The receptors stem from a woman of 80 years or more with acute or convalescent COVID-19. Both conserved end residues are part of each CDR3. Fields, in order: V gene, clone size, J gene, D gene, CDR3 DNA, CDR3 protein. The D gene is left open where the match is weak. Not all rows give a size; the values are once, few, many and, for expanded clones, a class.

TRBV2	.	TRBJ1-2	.	TGTGCCAGCAGACAGGGAAACTATGGCTACACCTTC	CASRQGNYGYTF
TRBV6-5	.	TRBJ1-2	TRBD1	TGTGCCAGCAGTTTCGGGACAGGGAAAGGGTACTATGGCTACACCTTC	CASSFGTGKGYYGYTF
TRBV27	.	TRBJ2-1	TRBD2	TGTGCCAGCAGTGGGGTAGGGGCGGGGGGGCTTAATGAGCAGTTCTTC	CASSGVGAGGLNEQFF
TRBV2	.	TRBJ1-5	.	TGTGCCAGCAGTGTAGGAGGTAATCAGCCCCAGCATTTT	CASSVGGNQPQHF
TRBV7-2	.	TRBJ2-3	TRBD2	TGTGCCAGCAGCTTAGGCGGGGGGTACGCAGATACGCAGTATTTT	CASSLGGGYADTQYF
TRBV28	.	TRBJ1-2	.	TGTGCCAGCAGTGCAGGGTCAGGTGGCTACACCTTC	CASSAGSGGYTF
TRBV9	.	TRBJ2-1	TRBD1	TGTGCCAGCAGCGTAGGGGCAGGGGGCGTCTACAATGAGCAGTTCTTC	CASSVGAGGVYNEQFF
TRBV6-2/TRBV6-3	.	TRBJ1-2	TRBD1	TGTGCCAGCAGTTACAATCCGCGGGACAGGACGACGCTTTATGGCTACACCTTC	CASSYNPRDRTTLYGYTF
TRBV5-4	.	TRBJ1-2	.	TGTGCCAGCAGCTTAACAGGGATCAGGAGCTACACCTTC	CASSLTGIRSYTF
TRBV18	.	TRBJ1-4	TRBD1	TGTGCCAGCTCACCTCTGGACAGGCGGACAACTAATGAAAAACTGTTTTTT	CASSPLDRRTTNEKLFF
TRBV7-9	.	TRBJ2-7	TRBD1	TGTGCCAGCAGCCCCCCTGGGACAGGGATCCACGAGCAGTACTTC	CASSPPGTGIHEQYF
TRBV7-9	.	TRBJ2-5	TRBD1	TGTGCCAGCAGCTTCGGGACAGAAGAGACCCAGTACTTC	CASSFGTEETQYF
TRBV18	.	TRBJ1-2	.	TGTGCCAGCTCACCACGTAATGTTGGCTACACCTTC	CASSPRNVGYTF
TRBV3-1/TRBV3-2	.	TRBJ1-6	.	TGTGCCAGCAGCCAAGATAGTGGCAGGTTAAGTTCACCCCTCCACTTT	CASSQDSGRLSSPLHF
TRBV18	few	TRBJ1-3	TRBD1	TGTGCCAGCTCACCCGTCCCGGGACAGGGGGCACGGGGTAACACCATATATTTT	CASSPVPGQGARGNTIYF
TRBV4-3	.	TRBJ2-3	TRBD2	TGCGCCAGCAGCCAAGATGGACTAGGGACAGATACGCAGTATTTT	CASSQDGLGTDTQYF
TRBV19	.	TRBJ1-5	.	TGTGCCAGTAGTATAAATGAGGATCAGCCCCAGCATTTT	CASSINEDQPQHF
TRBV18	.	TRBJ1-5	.	TGTGCCAGCTCACCCCCCGGCAGGGTCAATCAGCCCCAGCATTTT	CASSPPGRVNQPQHF
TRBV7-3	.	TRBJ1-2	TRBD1	TGTGCCAGCAGCCCCGGACAGGCTGGGGGTAACTATGGCTACACCTTC	CASSPGQAGGNYGYTF
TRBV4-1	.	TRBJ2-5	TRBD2	TGCGCCAGCAGCCAAGGGGCTAGCGGCGATCCCCAGTACTTC	CASSQGASGDPQYF
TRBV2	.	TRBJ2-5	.	TGTGCGACTTCAGGGGAAAGCCAAGAGACCCAGTACTTC	CATSGESQETQYF
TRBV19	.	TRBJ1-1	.	TGTGCCAGTAGCGCCCCAGGGTTGTTGAACACTGAAGCTTTCTTT	CASSAPGLLNTEAFF
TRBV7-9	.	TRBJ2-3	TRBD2	TGTGCCAGCAGCCACACTAGCGGGGGGGCCGAGGATACGCAGTATTTT	CASSHTSGGAEDTQYF
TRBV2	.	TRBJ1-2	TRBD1	TGTGCCAGCAGTGACCTCCTAGAGAGGGGACAGGGCCCGTTCAACTATGGCTACACCTTC	CASSDLLERGQGPFNYGYTF
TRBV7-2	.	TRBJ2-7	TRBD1	TGTGCCAGCAGCTTAGCGGGGGACAGCTTATACGAGCAGTACTTC	CASSLAGDSLYEQYF
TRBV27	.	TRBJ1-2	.	TGTGCCAGCAGGAACTCTTACAGGGAAACGGCCTATGGCTACACCTTC	CASRNSYRETAYGYTF
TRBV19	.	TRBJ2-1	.	TGTGCCAGTAGTCCCCCCTATGCGGGGGCGTACAATGAGCAGTTCTTC	CASSPPYAGAYNEQFF
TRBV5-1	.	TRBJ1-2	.	TGCGCCAGCAGCCCGGACTTGAACTATGGCTACACCTTC	CASSPDLNYGYTF
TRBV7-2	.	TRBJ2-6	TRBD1	TGTGCCAGCAGCACCGGGACAGGGAGGAGTGGGGCCAACGTCCTGACTTTC	CASSTGTGRSGANVLTF
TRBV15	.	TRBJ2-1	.	TGTGCCACCAGCAGAGAGGGTCCGCGACAGGTCTACAATGAGCAGTTCTTC	CATSREGPRQVYNEQFF
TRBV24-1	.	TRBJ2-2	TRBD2	TGTGCCACCAGTTCTGCGGGGGGGCCCGGGGAGCTGTTTTTT	CATSSAGGPGELFF
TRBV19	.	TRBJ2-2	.	TGTGCCAGTAGAATGCAGGGTAGGGCCGGGGAGCTGTTTTTT	CASRMQGRAGELFF
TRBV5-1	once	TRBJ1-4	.	TGCGCCAGCAGCTTTTACACAACTAATGAAAAACTGTTTTTT	CASSFYTTNEKLFF
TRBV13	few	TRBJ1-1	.	TGTGCCAGCAGCTTAGGTACAGAGAAGAATGAAGCTTTCTTT	CASSLGTEKNEAFF
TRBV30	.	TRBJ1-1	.	TGTGCCTGCCCGAAGGGAGGGTTGGTCACTGAAGCTTTCTTT	CACPKGGLVTEAFF
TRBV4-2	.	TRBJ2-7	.	TGTGCCAGCAGCCAAGATCGGGTCTACGAGCAGTACTTC	CASSQDRVYEQYF
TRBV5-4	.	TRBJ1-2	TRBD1	TGTGCCAGCAGCCGGGACAGTCTAGCTAACTATGGCTACACCTTC	CASSRDSLANYGYTF
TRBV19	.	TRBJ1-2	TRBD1	TGTGCCACCATTACACAGGGGGGTCTGGACTATGGCTACACCTTC	CATITQGGLDYGYTF
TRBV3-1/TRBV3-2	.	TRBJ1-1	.	TGTGCCAGCAGCCAGGAGGCGTCGAACACTGAAGCTTTCTTT	CASSQEASNTEAFF
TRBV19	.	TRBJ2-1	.	TGTGCCAGTAGTATAGGACTAAATCAAGAGCAGTTCTTC	CASSIGLNQEQFF
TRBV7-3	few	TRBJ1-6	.	TGTGCCAGCAGCCGGGAAGAAGCTTCACCCCTCCACTTT	CASSREEASPLHF
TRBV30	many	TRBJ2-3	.	TGTGCCTGGAGCTTAGCGCCTACGCAGTATTTT	CAWSLAPTQYF
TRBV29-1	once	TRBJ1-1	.	TGCAGCGTTAACAGGGTTTTGTTGAACACTGAAGCTTTCTTT	CSVNRVLLNTEAFF
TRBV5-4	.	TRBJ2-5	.	TGTGCCAGCAGCTTGACGGACATTCTCCAAGAGACCCAGTACTTC	CASSLTDILQETQYF
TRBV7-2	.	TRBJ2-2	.	TGTGCCAGCAGCTTAGCCAGCGCGAACACCGGGGAGCTGTTTTTT	CASSLASANTGELFF
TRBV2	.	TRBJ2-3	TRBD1	TGTGCCAGCAGTGAAGAAGGGACAGGGGCCGGAGATACGCAGTATTTT	CASSEEGTGAGDTQYF
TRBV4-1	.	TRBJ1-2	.	TGCGCCAGCAGCCAAGACCTAAACTATGGCTACACCTTC	CASSQDLNYGYTF